This TCR beta chain was captured in a study of identical twins. Addition of a universal primer site occurred through template switching, and cDNA carried unique molecular identifiers. MiXCR, run by TCRdb on the 5' RACE reads, gives a single entry per CDR3 protein. The data contain about 720,000 distinct CDR3 sequences, 18% of them seen just once; the ten biggest clones take up roughly 14%. The CDR3 consists of 15 residues. Germline V gene sequence: CDR1 SGHRS, CDR2 YFSETQ. V dropped 2 bases and J dropped 2; count of bases not matched to a gene: 4. A further study also used this sample, focusing on T cells expressing NK-cell markers. That paper adds: In a handful of donors, these clonotypes also led the CD3+CD56-NKG2C+ fraction.

Specimen: PBMCs. V and J are TRBV5-1 and TRBJ2-5; TRBD2 aligns across 9 bases. This TCR was sampled from a woman aged 18-30 years in good health. The CDR3 loop is CASSLTLAGQETQYF. CDR3 sequence (DNA): TGCGCCAGCAGCTTAACTCTAGCGGGACAAGAGACCCAGTACTTC.